The 4 T cell receptor beta chains given below trace back to one sample, sequenced in a study of T-cell memory formation after mild COVID-19. From the 5' RACE reads, TCRdb called clonotypes with MiXCR, one entry per CDR3 protein. The sample includes around 200,000 distinct CDR3 sequences, around 30% of them seen just once. Source material: PBMCs or a T cell subset sorted from them (not recorded which). Receptors were obtained from an adult woman who had mild COVID-19 (a few samples of this study predate the infection). Cell type and time point are not known.

The CDR3 loop reads CASSLTQGGQPQHF. CDR3 DNA sequence: TGTGCCAGCAGTTTAACACAGGGAGGGCAGCCCCAGCATTTT. The chain joins TRBV12-3 or TRBV12-4 to TRBJ1-5; possible D gene TRBD1, 6 bases. This CDR3 has 14 residues. The V and J ends lost 2 bases and 7 bases respectively, with 12 bases between them.

This clonotype was detected only a few times. The chain combines TRBV6-6 with TRBJ2-4, with D perhaps assigned TRBD1 or TRBD2 (6 bases each). Per germline, CDR1 MNHNY and CDR2 SVGAGI (reference sequence). This CDR3 contains 13 residues. Trimming took off 10 bases at V and 6 bases at J, with 16 bases between the two ends. The CDR3 sequence: CATTDGGRNIQYF. The CDR3 region has the DNA TGTGCCACCACGGATGGGGGGCGAAACATTCAGTACTTC.

V and J are TRBV4-2 and TRBJ2-5; no reliable D call. With 0 bases removed from V and 5 bases from J, the gap between germline ends came to 7 bases. The CDR3 consists of 13 residues. Germline V gives CDR1 LGHNA, CDR2 YNFKEQ. CDR3 bases: TGTGCCAGCAGCCAAGATGGTCGGGAGACCCAGTACTTC. Its translation is CASSQDGRETQYF.

This clonotype was seen only a few times. The chain recombines TRBV2 with TRBJ2-2; TRBD2 is a possible D gene (5 bases). Trimming removed 8 bases at V and 1 base at J, with 11 bases between. Germline V gene data show CDR1 as SNHLY and CDR2 as FYNNEI. CDR3 length: 14 amino acids. The CDR3 coding sequence is TGTGCCAGCGCGAGCGGATTGAACACCGGGGAGCTGTTTTTT. It encodes CASASGLNTGELFF.